The present T cell receptor (beta chain) was sequenced within a study of cytomegalovirus exposure and HLA in healthy donors. Overall study findings and caveats: The study designated over 150 TCR beta chains cytomegalovirus-associated.

About this clone itself: Its specificity is not known.

Some clones are missing from TCRdb's copy, which holds only in-frame ones; the method was immunoSEQ multiplex PCR. The sample includes approximately 49,000 clones, around 94% seen only once; the top ten take more than 1.4%. The germline gives CDR1 SGHRS, CDR2 YFSETQ. There are 16 residues in the CDR3. Trimming at V came to 0 bases and at J to 0 bases, leaving 3 bases not matched to a gene. The donors were in the roughly 130-subject validation cohort, distinct from the approximately 700-subject first cohort. The rearrangement links TRBV5-1 to TRBJ2-3; 8 nucleotides line up with TRBD1. This receptor was taken from a man aged 18 to 30 in good health and CMV-seronegative. Sequenced: PBMCs. Here the CDR3 reads CASSLVGQVSTDTQYF. The CDR3 nucleotides read TGCGCCAGCAGCTTGGTGGGACAGGTTAGCACAGATACGCAGTATTTT.